This entry lists 23 T cell receptor beta chains sequenced from one sample in a study of blood T cell repertoires in COVID-19. TCRdb's copy holds only in-frame clones and misses some; the assay was immunoSEQ multiplex PCR. The sample shows 150,000 to 180,000 clones, more than 80% of them seen only once. The sample taken for sequencing was peripheral blood. The origin of the receptors is a middle-aged man with acute or convalescent COVID-19.

V is TRBV6-6 and J is TRBJ2-5; TRBD1 might be the D (6 bases). This CDR3 has 14 amino acids. Trimming shortened V by 1 base and J by 5 bases, and 11 bases separated the two germline ends. Germline V gene lookup returns CDR1 MNHNY and CDR2 SVGAGI (reference sequence). As DNA, the CDR3 is TGTGCCAGCAGTTACTTGGGGGCTCTGGAGACCCAGTACTTC. Translated, it gives CASSYLGALETQYF.

This chain uses TRBV7-6 with TRBJ2-2; D gene ambiguous. CDR3 length: 15 residues. The germline V and J ends were trimmed by 2 bases and 6 bases, with 13 bases remaining between them. Germline-derived CDR1 and CDR2 are SGHVS and FNYEAQ. CDR3 protein: CASSLQVFGPGELFF. The CDR3 DNA is TGTGCCAGCAGCTTACAGGTTTTCGGTCCCGGGGAGCTGTTTTTT.

The chain joins TRBV7-6 to TRBJ2-5, with 7 bases that match TRBD2. The germline CDR1 and CDR2 sequences are SGHVS and FNYEAQ. V was clipped by 3 bases and J by 2 bases; unmatched bases: 9. The CDR3 is made up of 16 amino acids. The DNA for the CDR3 is TGTGCCAGCAGCTTTCCAGCGGGACCCAGACAAGAGACCCAGTACTTC. This codes for CASSFPAGPRQETQYF.

The chain recombines TRBV30 with TRBJ2-7, with D perhaps TRBD1 (5 bases). V was cut by 2 bases and J by 3 bases, with 14 bases left in between. The V gene's germline CDR1 is GTSNPN and CDR2 SVGIG (reference sequence). CDR3 length equals 14 residues. DNA for the CDR3: TGTGCCTGGAGTACATACAGGTTTGACTACGAGCAGTACTTC. This encodes CAWSTYRFDYEQYF.

The CDR3 is CAWSTRGDQPQHF. The CDR3 DNA sequence: TGTGCCTGGAGTACGAGAGGAGATCAGCCCCAGCATTTT. This chain links TRBV30 with TRBJ1-5; D is unclear. Per germline, CDR1 GTSNPN and CDR2 SVGIG (reference sequence). Trimming removed 2 bases from V and 5 bases from J, with 10 bases in between. The CDR3 contains 13 residues.

The rearrangement joins TRBV5-6 to TRBJ1-4; D is unresolved. V shed 0 bases and J shed 5 bases, with 5 bases lying between them. Germline values: CDR1 SGHDT, CDR2 YYEEEE. This CDR3 is 13 amino acids long. The CDR3 spells CASSLDSNEKLFF. The DNA for the CDR3 is TGTGCCAGCAGCTTGGACAGCAATGAAAAACTGTTTTTT. Combining the CDR3 with reference TRBV5-6 and TRBJ1-4 gives the whole variable domain DAGVTQSPTHLIKTRGQQVTLRCSPKSGHDTVSWYQQALGQGPQFIFQYYEEEERQRGNFPDRFSGHQFPNYSSELNVNALLLGDSALYLCASSLDSNEKLFFGSGTQLSVL.

The chain is built from TRBV5-1 and TRBJ1-4; D gene uncertain. Germline V gives CDR1 SGHRS, CDR2 YFSETQ. Trimming stripped 2 bases from V and 3 bases from J, with 8 bases between. The CDR3 has 14 amino acids. In nucleotides, the CDR3 is TGCGCCAGCAGCTTCCGAGGCGCTAATGAAAAACTGTTTTTT. The encoded protein is CASSFRGANEKLFF.

CDR3 in amino acids: CASSPRRGLADGSYEQYF. For the CDR3, the DNA is TGTGCCAGCAGCCCGCGCAGGGGACTAGCGGATGGGTCCTACGAGCAGTACTTC. The chain employs TRBV11-2 and TRBJ2-7; 11 nucleotides align to TRBD2. The germline gives CDR1 SGHAT, CDR2 FQNNGV. The V and J ends lost 5 bases and 1 base, in that order; junction bases with no gene match: 13. CDR3 length: 18 amino acids.

The chain combines TRBV9 with TRBJ2-5; 7 positions match TRBD1. The junction had 9 bases not matched to a gene; V was cut back by 4 bases and J by 3 bases. This CDR3 has 15 residues. From germline, CDR1 is SGDLS and CDR2 YYNGEE. DNA for the CDR3: TGTGCCAGCAGCACTAGACAGGGACATGAAGAGACCCAGTACTTC. Translating it yields CASSTRQGHEETQYF.

The V call is TRBV30, the J call TRBJ1-1, with D perhaps TRBD1 (6 bases). Trimming removed 5 bases from V and 4 bases from J, with 14 bases in between. The CDR3 spans 13 residues. Germline CDR1 GTSNPN, CDR2 SVGIG (reference sequence). The CDR3 protein is CAWVTGLGTEAFF. The CDR3 DNA sequence: TGTGCCTGGGTAACAGGGTTGGGCACTGAAGCTTTCTTT.

The chain joins TRBV19 to TRBJ2-7, with a weak D call TRBD2 (6 bases). This CDR3 region has 15 residues. Germline CDR1 and CDR2: LNHDA and SQIVND (reference sequence). Between the trimmed V and J ends, which lost 1 base and 2 bases, there was a span of 12 bases. The CDR3 protein is CASSIGGGLTYEQYF. CDR3 nucleotides: TGTGCCAGTAGTATAGGAGGAGGACTAACCTACGAGCAGTACTTC.

This chain links TRBV7-3 with TRBJ2-2; D might be TRBD2 (6 bases). V gave up 6 bases and J gave up 7 bases, with 12 bases separating them. This CDR3 has 13 residues. CDR1 is SGHTA and CDR2 is FQGTGA in the germline V gene. The CDR3 here is CASSISSDGELFF. The CDR3 coding sequence is TGTGCCAGCAGTATATCTAGCGACGGGGAGCTGTTTTTT.

The chain links TRBV7-9 to TRBJ1-4, with D tentatively TRBD1 (6 bases). V shed 5 bases and J shed 0 bases, with 13 bases lying between them. CDR1 is SEHNR, CDR2 FQNEAQ, per germline (reference sequence). The length of the CDR3 is 16 residues. The chain's CDR3 is CASSTGQPATNEKLFF. DNA of the CDR3: TGTGCCAGCAGCACTGGACAGCCGGCAACTAATGAAAAACTGTTTTTT.

The chain carries TRBV9 and TRBJ1-5; D may be TRBD1 (6 bases). V gave up 3 bases and J gave up 6 bases, with 13 bases separating them. CDR3 size: 14 residues. Germline CDR1 and CDR2: SGDLS and YYNGEE. The CDR3 DNA reads TGTGCCAGCAGCGCACAGGGTCAGGGTCAGCCCCAGCATTTT. Translating it yields CASSAQGQGQPQHF.

In its sample, this clone was seen once. Here the CDR3 DNA reads TGTGCCAGCAGCTTAAATGAGGAGACCCAGTACTTC. Its protein is CASSLNEETQYF. This sequence joins TRBV11-2 and TRBJ2-5; D remains unclear. The germline CDR1 and CDR2 sequences are SGHAT and FQNNGV. The CDR3 totals 12 residues. The V gene lost 2 bases and the J gene lost 5 bases, with 6 bases spanning the gap.

The V call is TRBV5-1, the J call TRBJ2-1; 9 bases are a match to TRBD1. This CDR3 region has 16 residues. CDR1 is SGHRS and CDR2 is YFSETQ in the germline V gene. V was clipped by 2 bases and J by 6 bases; unmatched bases: 9. CDR3: CASSFTGTGLLNEQFF. The CDR3 DNA reads TGCGCCAGCAGCTTTACCGGGACAGGGCTCCTCAATGAGCAGTTCTTC.

The V call is TRBV28, the J call TRBJ2-2, with 8 nucleotides matching TRBD2. CDR3 size: 16 residues. Losses at the gene ends were 5 bases for V and 0 bases for J; bases not matched to a gene: 5. Germline V gene data show CDR1 as MDHEN and CDR2 as SYDVKM. CDR3 protein: CASSPPTSANTGELFF. CDR3 nucleotide sequence: TGTGCCAGCAGTCCCCCGACTAGCGCGAACACCGGGGAGCTGTTTTTT.

The chain carries TRBV4-2 and TRBJ2-5; the match to TRBD2 covers 9 bases. This CDR3 comprises 14 residues. CDR1 is LGHNA, CDR2 YNFKEQ, per germline. Unmatched junction bases numbered 1, after V lost 3 bases and J lost 2 bases. CDR3 DNA sequence: TGTGCCAGCAGCCAGGGACTAGCTCAAGAGACCCAGTACTTC. Its translation: CASSQGLAQETQYF.

The V gene is TRBV30, the J gene TRBJ1-6, with TRBD1 identical over 9 bases. J gave up 7 bases and V 5 bases, and 6 bases lay outside the gene matches. Germline-derived CDR1 and CDR2 are GTSNPN and SVGIG (reference sequence). This CDR3 is built from 14 residues. The CDR3 protein is CAWHTGTGNSPLHF. The DNA for the CDR3 is TGTGCCTGGCACACCGGGACAGGGAATTCACCCCTCCACTTT.

The chain uses TRBV3-1 (or the pseudogene TRBV3-2) and TRBJ2-3; TRBD2 agrees at 9 bases. This CDR3 contains 17 residues. The germline V gene has CDR1 LGHDT and CDR2 YNNKEL (reference sequence). Losses at the gene ends were 6 bases for V and 0 bases for J; bases not matched to a gene: 10. The CDR3, as DNA: TGTGCCAGCAGTAAGCGGGGGGACCGGCTTAGCACAGATACGCAGTATTTT. This translates into CASSKRGDRLSTDTQYF.

This clone appeared a few times. The rearrangement links TRBV5-1 to TRBJ2-3, with D perhaps TRBD1 (6 bases). V was clipped by 3 bases and J by 4 bases, with 12 bases between them. CDR1 and CDR2 from the germline V gene are SGHRS and YFSETQ. The length of the CDR3 is 14 residues. The CDR3 nucleotides are TGCGCCAGCAGCTCACGACAGGATTCAGATACGCAGTATTTT. This gives the protein CASSSRQDSDTQYF.

The chain recombines TRBV28 with TRBJ1-6, with D perhaps matching TRBD1 (6 bases). The germline V gene encodes CDR1 MDHEN and CDR2 SYDVKM. CDR3 length: 16 amino acids. V gave up 5 bases and J gave up 6 bases, with 17 bases separating them. The CDR3 DNA sequence: TGTGCCAGCAGTCCTATCGGGGGGCTAGTTAATTCACCCCTCCACTTT. Its protein product is CASSPIGGLVNSPLHF. The complete variable domain, with remaining parts taken from reference TRBV28 and TRBJ1-6, reads DVKVTQSSRYLVKRTGEKVFLECVQDMDHENMFWYRQDPGLGLRLIYFSYDVKMKEKGDIPEGYSVSREKKERFSLILESASTNQTSMYLCASSPIGGLVNSPLHFGNGTRLTVT.

The V call is TRBV5-8, the J call TRBJ2-1; 10 nucleotides line up with TRBD2. The germline V gene encodes CDR1 SGHTS and CDR2 YDEGEE. The CDR3 is made up of 14 amino acids. Trimming removed 0 bases from V and 10 bases from J; junction bases left unmatched: 4. The CDR3 is CASSLAGTSAEQFF. The CDR3 coding sequence is TGTGCCAGCAGCTTGGCCGGGACTAGCGCAGAGCAGTTCTTC. Supplemented by reference TRBV5-8 and TRBJ2-1, the full variable domain reads EAGVTQSPTHLIKTRGQQATLRCSPISGHTSVYWYQQALGLGLQFLLWYDEGEERNRGNFPPRFSGRQFPNYSSELNVNALELEDSALYLCASSLAGTSAEQFFGPGTRLTVL.